Listed here are 5 T cell receptor beta chains from one sample, sequenced in a study of CD8 T cells in ankylosing spondylitis. Using its own MiXCR run on the 5' RACE reads, TCRdb lists one record per CDR3 protein. The sample comprises a few hundred thousand distinct CDR3 sequences, approximately 20% of which are singletons, and roughly 46% rests with the top ten. No antigen is known for these receptors. Study-wide results and limits: Blood from ankylosing spondylitis patients appeared to carry a characteristic roughly 8-variant TCR beta motif.

Sequencing used blood, either unsorted or a sorted T cell fraction (not recorded which). Receptors originate from a male donor with ankylosing spondylitis.

In its sample, this clonotype was seen a few times. The genes are TRBV27 and TRBJ2-7, with unresolved D. Germline CDR1 and CDR2: MNHEY and SMNVEV (reference sequence). This CDR3 is built from 14 residues. Between the trimmed V and J ends, which lost 3 bases and 0 bases, there was a span of 9 bases. CDR3 residues: CASSFSGTSYEQYF. CDR3 DNA: TGTGCCAGCAGTTTCTCCGGTACCTCCTACGAGCAGTACTTC.

The gene calls are TRBV12-3 or TRBV12-4 and TRBJ1-4, with 9 bases aligning to TRBD1. The ends lost 7 bases at V and 6 bases at J; junction bases unmatched: 6. This CDR3 region has 14 residues. Written as DNA, the CDR3 is TGTGCCAGCAACCCCGGGACAGGGCATGAAAAACTGTTTTTT. This sequence encodes CASNPGTGHEKLFF.

This clonotype occurred a few times. This chain joins TRBV11-2 and TRBJ2-2; no clear D gene. Germline V CDR1 and CDR2: SGHAT, FQNNGV. The CDR3 runs to 12 residues. V lost 7 bases to trimming and J lost 7 bases, with 10 bases between them. The CDR3 DNA reads as TGTGCCAGCATCCTAAACCACGGGGAGCTGTTTTTT. This encodes CASILNHGELFF.

This clonotype has only a few counts. The chain uses TRBV6-5 and TRBJ1-2; maybe TRBD1 (6 bases). CDR3 length equals 15 residues. The V end lost 5 bases, the J end lost 6 bases, and 19 bases lay between the germline ends. Germline CDR1 and CDR2: MNHEY and SVGAGI. Written as DNA, the CDR3 is TGTGCCAGCAGTAACGACCCAGGGGTGAAGAATGGCTACACCTTC. It is translated as CASSNDPGVKNGYTF.

This chain links TRBV7-9 with TRBJ1-4; weak D call: TRBD1 (6 bases). V lost 1 base, J lost 1 base, and 10 bases lay in between. Per the germline V gene, CDR1 is SEHNR and CDR2 is FQNEAQ (reference sequence). The CDR3 spans 16 residues. The CDR3 DNA follows: TGTGCCAGCAGCTTAGTCGGGGGCGGAACTAATGAAAAACTGTTTTTT. This sequence encodes CASSLVGGGTNEKLFF. The variable domain in full, with the rest retrieved from reference TRBV7-9 and TRBJ1-4, is DTGVSQNPRHKITKRGQNVTFRCDPISEHNRLYWYRQTLGQGPEFLTYFQNEAQLEKSRLLSDRFSAERPKGSFSTLEIQRTEQGDSAMYLCASSLVGGGTNEKLFFGSGTQLSVL.